These 4 T cell receptor beta chains share one sample of origin, sequenced in a study of cytomegalovirus exposure and HLA in healthy donors. PCR primers comprised 60 Vbeta and 13 Jbeta primers. The data were produced by immunoSEQ multiplex PCR, yet TCRdb's version contains in-frame clones alone and is incomplete. Of about 150,000 clones listed, 70% to 85% are singletons. Input material: PBMCs. These receptors were collected from a woman aged 25 to 45 in good health and CMV-seropositive.

J is TRBJ2-3 and V is TRBV6-1; D perhaps matches TRBD2 (6 bases). The CDR3 is 16 amino acids. Deletions cut 2 bases from V and 2 bases from J, with 14 bases between. The germline gives CDR1 MNHNS, CDR2 SASEGT. As DNA, the CDR3 is TGTGCCAGCAGTGAATTAGTGGCTAGCGCCACAGATACGCAGTATTTT. Its protein is CASSELVASATDTQYF.

The V gene is TRBV6-1, the J gene TRBJ2-3; D might be TRBD2 (6 bases). The CDR3 runs 13 residues. With 6 bases removed from V and 3 bases from J, the gap between germline ends came to 10 bases. Germline V lookup: CDR1 MNHNS, CDR2 SASEGT. This chain's CDR3 is CASSGGETDTQYF. The CDR3 DNA is TGTGCCAGCAGCGGGGGAGAGACAGATACGCAGTATTTT.

V and J are TRBV4-1 and TRBJ2-2; D is unresolved. The CDR3 sequence is 16 residues long. Germline CDR1 is MGHRA and CDR2 is YSYEKL. V lost 0 bases, J lost 0 bases, and 8 bases lay in between. This CDR3 reads CASSQDEEANTGELFF. CDR3 bases: TGCGCCAGCAGCCAAGACGAGGAAGCGAACACCGGGGAGCTGTTTTTT.

This chain uses TRBV2 with TRBJ2-3, with D perhaps matching TRBD2 (5 bases). The CDR3 extends over 14 amino acids. The germline V gene encodes CDR1 SNHLY and CDR2 FYNNEI. Deletions cut 8 bases from V and 3 bases from J, with 15 bases between. This chain's CDR3 is CASARDVGTDTQYF. CDR3 nucleotides: TGTGCCAGCGCGAGGGATGTAGGTACAGATACGCAGTATTTT. Full variable domain (remainder filled in from reference TRBV2 and TRBJ2-3): EPEVTQTPSHQVTQMGQEVILRCVPISNHLYFYWYRQILGQKVEFLVSFYNNEISEKSEIFDDQFSVERPDGSNFTLKIRSTKLEDSAMYFCASARDVGTDTQYFGPGTRLTVL.